The 11 T cell receptor beta chains presented below share a single source sample, sequenced in a study of blood T cell repertoires in COVID-19. The table came from immunoSEQ multiplex PCR; TCRdb's copy has only in-frame clones and leaves some out. Here the sample spans some 140,000 clones, around 81% being singletons. The sample comprised peripheral blood. The receptor set was obtained from a human donor in a cohort sampled during active COVID-19.

There are a few counts of this clone. The CDR3 sequence is CASSGQGNYEQYF. In nucleotides, the CDR3 is TGCGCCAGCAGTGGGCAGGGAAACTACGAGCAGTACTTC. The chain uses TRBV5-1 and TRBJ2-7; perhaps TRBD1 as D (5 bases). The CDR3 is 13 amino acids. CDR1 SGHRS and CDR2 YFSETQ come from the germline V gene. Trimming took 5 bases from V and 3 from J, leaving 12 bases between them.

The chain employs TRBV18 and TRBJ1-2, with 7 bases that match TRBD1. V shed 6 bases and J 13 bases; nucleotides not matched to a gene: 11. Per the germline V gene, CDR1 is KGHSH and CDR2 is LQKENI. This CDR3 contains 12 residues. CDR3 in DNA: TGTGCCAGCTCGCCTACTCGACAGGGCCTCACCTTC. Its translation is CASSPTRQGLTF.

This chain connects TRBV5-4 to TRBJ2-1; 11 nucleotides line up with TRBD1. V trimming: 3 bases; J trimming: 7 bases; junction bases outside the gene matches: 3. Per germline, CDR1 SGHNT and CDR2 YYREEE (reference sequence). The length of the CDR3 is 14 residues. The CDR3 reads CASSSRDRGNEQFF. In nucleotides, the CDR3 is TGTGCCAGCAGCTCCCGGGACAGGGGGAATGAGCAGTTCTTC. The full variable domain, its missing parts supplied by reference TRBV5-4 and TRBJ2-1, is ETGVTQSPTHLIKTRGQQVTLRCSSQSGHNTVSWYQQALGQGPQFIFQYYREEENGRGNFPPRFSGLQFPNYSSELNVNALELDDSALYLCASSSRDRGNEQFFGPGTRLTVL.

This clone has more than one count but fewer than ten. The rearrangement links TRBV7-3 to TRBJ2-7; 7 bases align to TRBD1. V shed 5 bases and J 3 bases; nucleotides not matched to a gene: 7. CDR3 length equals 14 residues. CDR1 is SGHTA, CDR2 FQGTGA, per germline. The CDR3: CASSPQGQNYEQYF. The CDR3 nucleotides are TGTGCCAGCAGCCCGCAGGGACAGAACTACGAGCAGTACTTC. Together with reference TRBV7-3 and TRBJ2-7, the CDR3 gives the full variable domain: GAGVSQTPSNKVTEKGKYVELRCDPISGHTALYWYRQSLGQGPEFLIYFQGTGAADDSGLPNDRFFAVRPEGSVSTLKIQRTERGDSAVYLCASSPQGQNYEQYFGPGTRLTVT.

This chain uses TRBV30 with TRBJ2-7; a weak D match, TRBD1 (6 bases). This CDR3 comprises 12 residues. V was pared by 5 bases and J by 0 bases, with 8 bases between. The germline V gene has CDR1 GTSNPN and CDR2 SVGIG (reference sequence). CDR3 DNA: TGTGCCTGGGGGGACATCTCCTACGAGCAGTACTTC. Translated: CAWGDISYEQYF.

The CDR3 region has the DNA TGTGCCAGCAGCCAAGATGGCGGGGCGCCCCTCTACGAGCAGTACTTC. This gives the protein CASSQDGGAPLYEQYF. The V call is TRBV4-2, the J call TRBJ2-7, with TRBD2 as a possible D gene (6 bases). The CDR3 length is 16 residues. Deletions cut 0 bases from V and 3 bases from J, with 15 bases between. Germline V CDR1 and CDR2: LGHNA, YNFKEQ.

The chain uses TRBV27 and TRBJ1-6, with D uncertain. CDR1 is MNHEY, CDR2 SMNVEV, per germline (reference sequence). V gave up 7 bases and J gave up 7 bases, with 8 bases separating them. This CDR3 comprises 12 residues. In nucleotides, the CDR3 is TGTGCCAGCAAAGCCGCGAATTCACCCCTCCACTTT. It specifies CASKAANSPLHF.

The rearrangement links TRBV13 to TRBJ2-5; 9 nucleotides align to TRBD1. Germline CDR1 reads PRHDT; CDR2 reads FYEKMQ (reference sequence). The CDR3 spans 15 residues. V gave up 4 bases and J gave up 5 bases; unmatched junction bases: 8. CDR3 residues: CASSYDRGTYETQYF. In nucleotides, the CDR3 is TGTGCCAGCAGCTATGACAGGGGGACGTACGAGACCCAGTACTTC. Filled out from reference TRBV13 and TRBJ2-5, the complete variable domain reads AAGVIQSPRHLIKEKRETATLKCYPIPRHDTVYWYQQGPGQDPQFLISFYEKMQSDKGSIPDRFSAQQFSDYHSELNMSSLELGDSALYFCASSYDRGTYETQYFGPGTRLLVL.

This clone has only a few counts. This sequence joins TRBV27 and TRBJ2-7; TRBD1 matches at 7 bases. Germline CDR1 is MNHEY and CDR2 is SMNVEV (reference sequence). There are 14 residues in the CDR3. Trimming removed 8 bases from V and 0 bases from J; junction bases left unmatched: 7. The CDR3 here is CASPEQGPSYEQYF. CDR3 bases: TGTGCCAGCCCGGAACAGGGGCCCTCCTACGAGCAGTACTTC.

The rearrangement uses TRBV30 and TRBJ2-2; a possible D gene is TRBD1 (6 bases). CDR3 size: 15 residues. Germline V gene data show CDR1 as GTSNPN and CDR2 as SVGIG (reference sequence). V was clipped by 8 bases and J by 3 bases, with 19 bases between them. The CDR3 DNA reads as TGTGCCGGGGACATCTTCTCAATTTACACCGGGGAGCTGTTTTTT. Residues: CAGDIFSIYTGELFF.

The rearrangement joins TRBV12-5 to TRBJ1-4; 7 bases match TRBD1. Germline V lookup: CDR1 LGHNT, CDR2 FRNRAP. V shed 2 bases, J shed 8 bases, and the junction held 11 bases outside the gene matches. The CDR3 has 16 residues. The CDR3 region is CASGLSRQGVDEKLFF. Written as DNA, the CDR3 is TGTGCTAGTGGTTTGTCCCGACAGGGTGTAGACGAAAAACTGTTTTTT. The complete variable domain, with remaining parts taken from reference TRBV12-5 and TRBJ1-4, reads DARVTQTPRHKVTEMGQEVTMRCQPILGHNTVFWYRQTMMQGLELLAYFRNRAPLDDSGMPKDRFSAEMPDATLATLKIQPSEPRDSAVYFCASGLSRQGVDEKLFFGSGTQLSVL.